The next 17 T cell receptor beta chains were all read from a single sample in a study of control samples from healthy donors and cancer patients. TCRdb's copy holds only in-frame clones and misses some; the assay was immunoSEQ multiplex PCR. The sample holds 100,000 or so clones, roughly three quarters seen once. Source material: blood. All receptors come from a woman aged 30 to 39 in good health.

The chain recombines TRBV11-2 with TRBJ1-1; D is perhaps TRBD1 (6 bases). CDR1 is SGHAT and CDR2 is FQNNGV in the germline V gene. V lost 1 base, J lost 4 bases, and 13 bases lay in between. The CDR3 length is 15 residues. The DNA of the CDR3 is TGTGCCAGCAGCTTAGGAGTTATAGGGGGCACTGAAGCTTTCTTT. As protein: CASSLGVIGGTEAFF.

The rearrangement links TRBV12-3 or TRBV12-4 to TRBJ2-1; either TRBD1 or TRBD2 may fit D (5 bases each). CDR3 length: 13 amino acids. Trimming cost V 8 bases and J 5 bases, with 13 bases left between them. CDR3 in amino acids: CASVGTVNNEQFF. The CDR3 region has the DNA TGTGCCAGCGTAGGGACGGTGAACAATGAGCAGTTCTTC.

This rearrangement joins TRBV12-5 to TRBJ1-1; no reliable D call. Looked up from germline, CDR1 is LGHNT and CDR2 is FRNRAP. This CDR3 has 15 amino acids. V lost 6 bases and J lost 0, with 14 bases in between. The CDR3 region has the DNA TGTGCTAGTGGCCTCGCAGGTTCTATGAACACTGAAGCTTTCTTT. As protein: CASGLAGSMNTEAFF. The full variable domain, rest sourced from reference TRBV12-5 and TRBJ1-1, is DARVTQTPRHKVTEMGQEVTMRCQPILGHNTVFWYRQTMMQGLELLAYFRNRAPLDDSGMPKDRFSAEMPDATLATLKIQPSEPRDSAVYFCASGLAGSMNTEAFFGQGTRLTVV.

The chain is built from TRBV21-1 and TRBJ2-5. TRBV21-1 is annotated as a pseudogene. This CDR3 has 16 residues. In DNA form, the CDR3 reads TGTGCCAGCAGCAAAGCTCGGTGGGCAGGGAGAGAGACCCAGTACTTC. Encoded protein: CASSKARWAGRETQYF.

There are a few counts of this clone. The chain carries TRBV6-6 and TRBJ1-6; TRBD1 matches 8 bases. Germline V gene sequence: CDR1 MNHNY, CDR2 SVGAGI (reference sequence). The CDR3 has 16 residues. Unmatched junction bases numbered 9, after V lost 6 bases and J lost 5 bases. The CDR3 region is CASSTTGTGNNSPLHF. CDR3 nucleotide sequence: TGTGCCAGCAGCACGACCGGGACAGGCAATAATTCACCCCTCCACTTT.

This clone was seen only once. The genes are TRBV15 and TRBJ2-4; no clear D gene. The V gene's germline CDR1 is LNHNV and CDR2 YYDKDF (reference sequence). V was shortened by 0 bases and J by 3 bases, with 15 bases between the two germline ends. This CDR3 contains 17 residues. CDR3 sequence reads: CATSRDSRVVGKNIQYF. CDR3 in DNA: TGTGCCACCAGCAGAGATTCCCGGGTAGTAGGCAAAAACATTCAGTACTTC.

This CDR3 reads CASSLLGELFF. The CDR3 DNA follows: TGTGCCAGCAGCTTATTAGGGGAACTGTTTTTT. V gene TRBV7-9 combines with J gene TRBJ1-4, with D possibly matching TRBD1 (5 bases). Trimming took off 2 bases at V and 12 bases at J, with 7 bases between the two ends. The CDR3 consists of 11 residues. The germline V gene encodes CDR1 SEHNR and CDR2 FQNEAQ (reference sequence).

CDR3 in amino acids: CASSIRTGSYGYTF. The CDR3 DNA follows: TGTGCCAGCAGTATACGAACAGGGTCATATGGCTACACCTTC. The J gene is TRBJ1-2, the V gene TRBV6-5; D is perhaps TRBD1 (6 bases). V lost 5 bases, J lost 5 bases, and 15 bases lay in between. Germline CDR1 reads MNHEY; CDR2 reads SVGAGI. The CDR3 is 14 amino acids.

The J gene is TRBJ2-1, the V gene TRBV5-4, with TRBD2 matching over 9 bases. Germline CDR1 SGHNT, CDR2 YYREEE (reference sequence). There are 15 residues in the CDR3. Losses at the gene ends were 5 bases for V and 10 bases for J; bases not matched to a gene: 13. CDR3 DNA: TGTGCCAGCAGATATGCGGGGGGGCCTCTGAACGAGCAGTTCTTC. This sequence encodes CASRYAGGPLNEQFF.

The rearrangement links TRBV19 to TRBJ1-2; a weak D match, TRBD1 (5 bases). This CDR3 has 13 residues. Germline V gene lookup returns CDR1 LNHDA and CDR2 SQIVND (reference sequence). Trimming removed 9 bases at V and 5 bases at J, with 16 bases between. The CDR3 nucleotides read TGTGCCAGCTCCATTCCGGACACATATGGCTACACCTTC. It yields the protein CASSIPDTYGYTF.

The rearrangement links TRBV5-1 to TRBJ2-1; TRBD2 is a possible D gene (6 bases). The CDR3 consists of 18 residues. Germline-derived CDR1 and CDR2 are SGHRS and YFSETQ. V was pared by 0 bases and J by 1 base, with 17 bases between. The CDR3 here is CASSLGIADHASYNEQFF. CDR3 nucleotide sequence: TGCGCCAGCAGCTTGGGGATAGCGGACCACGCTTCCTACAATGAGCAGTTCTTC. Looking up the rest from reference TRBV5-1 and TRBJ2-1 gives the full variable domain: KAGVTQTPRYLIKTRGQQVTLSCSPISGHRSVSWYQQTPGQGLQFLFEYFSETQRNKGNFPGRFSGRQFSNSRSEMNVSTLELGDSALYLCASSLGIADHASYNEQFFGPGTRLTVL.

The CDR3 spells CAISGRSGDGYTF. CDR3 nucleotides: TGTGCCATCAGTGGCCGAAGCGGGGATGGCTACACCTTC. The chain uses TRBV10-3 and TRBJ1-2; D unclear. This CDR3 spans 13 amino acids. Germline V gives CDR1 ENHRY, CDR2 SYGVKD. Trimming removed 4 bases at V and 6 bases at J, with 12 bases between.

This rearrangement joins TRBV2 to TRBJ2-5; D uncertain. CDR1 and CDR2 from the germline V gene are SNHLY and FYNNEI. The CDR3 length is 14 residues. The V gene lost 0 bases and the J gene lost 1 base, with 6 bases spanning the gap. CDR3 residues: CASSEAPLQETQYF. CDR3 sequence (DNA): TGTGCCAGCAGTGAAGCGCCTCTCCAAGAGACCCAGTACTTC.

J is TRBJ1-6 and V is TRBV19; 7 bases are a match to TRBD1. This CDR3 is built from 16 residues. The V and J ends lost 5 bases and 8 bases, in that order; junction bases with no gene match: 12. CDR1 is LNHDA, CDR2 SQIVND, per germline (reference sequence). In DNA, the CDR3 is TGTGCCAGTAGTCGACAGAAGACAGGGCCCTATTCACCCCTCCACTTT. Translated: CASSRQKTGPYSPLHF.

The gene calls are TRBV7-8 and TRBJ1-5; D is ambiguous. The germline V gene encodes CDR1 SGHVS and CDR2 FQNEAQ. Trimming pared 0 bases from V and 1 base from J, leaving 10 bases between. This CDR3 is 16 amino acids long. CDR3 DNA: TGTGCCAGCAGCTTAGCGACCGGGAGGAGCAATCAGCCCCAGCATTTT. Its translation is CASSLATGRSNQPQHF.

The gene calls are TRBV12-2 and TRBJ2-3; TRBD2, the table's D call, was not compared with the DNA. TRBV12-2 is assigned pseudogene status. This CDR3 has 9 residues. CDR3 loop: CASRPARSF. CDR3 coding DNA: TGTGCAAGTCGCCCCGCTAGATCGTTT.

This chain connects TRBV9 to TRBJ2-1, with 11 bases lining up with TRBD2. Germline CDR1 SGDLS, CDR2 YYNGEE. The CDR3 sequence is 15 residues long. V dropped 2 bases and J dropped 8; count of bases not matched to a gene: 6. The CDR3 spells CASSVVAGGLYEQFF. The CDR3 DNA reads TGTGCCAGCAGCGTGGTAGCGGGGGGGCTGTATGAGCAGTTCTTC.